Listed here are 17 T cell receptor beta chains from one sample, sequenced in a study of T-cell reconstitution after alpha-beta-depleted transplantation in children. Molecular barcoding with unique molecular identifiers was used for the TCRbeta library. TCRdb used MiXCR to reprocess the PCR reads, holding one entry per CDR3 protein. The data hold 200,000 to 250,000 distinct CDR3 sequences, with around 8% observed a single time. Source: PBMCs, mostly from graft donor cells, taken 180 days after TCRalphabeta/CD19-depleted stem cell transplant. These receptors all stem from a male patient younger than 18 who had a stem cell transplant for acute lymphoblastic leukemia, so the T cells may come from the graft donor.

This clonotype was observed many times. The genes are TRBV29-1 and TRBJ2-7, with a tentative D call TRBD2 (6 bases). Trimming removed 7 bases at V and 0 bases at J, with 10 bases between. CDR1 is SQVTM and CDR2 is ANQGSEA in the germline V gene. The CDR3 spans 12 residues. The CDR3 bases are TGCAGCGGGGGGGACCTCTCCTACGAGCAGTACTTC. The encoded protein is CSGGDLSYEQYF.

This clonotype came up many times. The chain uses TRBV27 and TRBJ1-3; D unresolved. The CDR3 contains 14 residues. CDR1 MNHEY and CDR2 SMNVEV come from the germline V gene (reference sequence). Deletions cut 6 bases from V and 2 bases from J, with 11 bases between. CDR3 nucleotides: TGTGCCAGCAGCCCCCCCGGCCCTGGAAACACCATATATTTT. Translating it yields CASSPPGPGNTIYF.

This clonotype was recorded many times. The chain couples TRBV12-3 or TRBV12-4 to TRBJ1-1; D call uncertain. Trimming pared 8 bases from V and 3 bases from J, leaving 13 bases between. This CDR3 contains 13 residues. This CDR3 reads CASAERPYTEAFF. CDR3 in DNA: TGTGCCAGCGCCGAAAGACCCTACACTGAAGCTTTCTTT.

This clonotype has a count of ten or more. The V gene is TRBV10-3, the J gene TRBJ2-3; 8 nucleotides line up with TRBD2. Trimming cost V 2 bases and J 5 bases; bases outside gene matches: 6. This CDR3 spans 15 amino acids. Germline V gene data show CDR1 as ENHRY and CDR2 as SYGVKD. The CDR3 reads CAISESGRGIDTQYF. CDR3 coding DNA: TGTGCCATCAGTGAGAGCGGGAGAGGGATAGATACGCAGTATTTT.

This clonotype came up many times. V and J are TRBV7-9 and TRBJ1-2; D is perhaps TRBD1 (5 bases). CDR1 is SEHNR, CDR2 FQNEAQ, per germline (reference sequence). This CDR3 has 14 amino acids. V gave up 5 bases and J gave up 8 bases, with 18 bases separating them. DNA of the CDR3: TGTGCCAGCAGCACCCGGGACGGAGCGCGGGGCTACACCTTC. Protein sequence: CASSTRDGARGYTF.

This clonotype has just a few counts. This sequence joins TRBV23-1 and TRBJ1-2, with D unresolved. TRBV23-1 qualifies as an ORF whose function is uncertain. Trimming stripped 4 bases from V and 1 base from J, with 13 bases between. The CDR3 has 15 residues. As DNA, the CDR3 is TGCGCCAGCAGTCTAAAGGGCGCGCTTAACTATGGCTACACCTTC. It translates to CASSLKGALNYGYTF.

The sample holds many counts of this clonotype. The chain has TRBV19 and TRBJ2-1, with D unclear. The CDR3 spans 13 residues. V was cut by 2 bases and J by 4 bases, with 6 bases left in between. The germline gives CDR1 LNHDA, CDR2 SQIVND (reference sequence). Here the CDR3 DNA reads TGTGCCAGTAGTATATCCCATTACAATGAGCAGTTCTTC. It translates to CASSISHYNEQFF. The whole variable domain, remainder taken from reference TRBV19 and TRBJ2-1, is DGGITQSPKYLFRKEGQNVTLSCEQNLNHDAMYWYRQDPGQGLRLIYYSQIVNDFQKGDIAEGYSVSREKKESFPLTVTSAQKNPTAFYLCASSISHYNEQFFGPGTRLTVL.

There are many counts of this clonotype. The chain combines TRBV13 with TRBJ1-2; TRBD1 is a possible D gene (6 bases). Looked up from germline, CDR1 is PRHDT and CDR2 is FYEKMQ (reference sequence). CDR3 length equals 14 residues. V lost 5 bases and J lost 6, with 16 bases in between. As DNA, the CDR3 is TGTGCCAGCAGCCCCGGGACACCGTCCCATGGCTACACCTTC. Translation: CASSPGTPSHGYTF.

This clonotype was seen at least ten times. The rearrangement uses TRBV10-2 and TRBJ2-4; 16 nucleotides align to TRBD2. The ends lost 2 bases at V and 2 bases at J; junction bases unmatched: 3. Germline V lookup: CDR1 WSHSY, CDR2 SAAADI. The CDR3 covers 18 residues. In DNA form, the CDR3 reads TGCGCCAGCAGTGAGCCGGGACTAGCGGGAGGGCCCAAAAACATTCAGTACTTC. It yields the protein CASSEPGLAGGPKNIQYF.

This clonotype appeared many times. The V and J genes are TRBV7-6 and TRBJ2-1, with 9 bases lining up with TRBD1. CDR1 is SGHVS and CDR2 is FNYEAQ in the germline V gene. The CDR3 has 17 amino acids. Unmatched junction bases numbered 12, after V lost 5 bases and J lost 4 bases. CDR3 loop: CASSQGTGNVGYNEQFF. For the CDR3, the DNA is TGTGCCAGCAGCCAAGGGACAGGGAACGTCGGGTACAATGAGCAGTTCTTC.

This clonotype was observed many times. V and J are TRBV7-9 and TRBJ1-1, with 7 bases lining up with TRBD1. With 3 bases clipped from V and 1 base from J, the junction kept 5 bases outside the gene matches. Germline CDR1 SEHNR, CDR2 FQNEAQ (reference sequence). The CDR3 contains 15 residues. CDR3 bases: TGTGCCAGCAGCTTTTATAGACAGGGGAACACTGAAGCTTTCTTT. Protein sequence: CASSFYRQGNTEAFF.

This clonotype appeared many times. V gene TRBV4-3 combines with J gene TRBJ2-6; D is ambiguous. The CDR3 totals 16 residues. Trimming took 3 bases from V and 0 from J, leaving 9 bases between them. CDR1 is LGHNA and CDR2 is YSLEER in the germline V gene. The chain's CDR3 is CASSHVRISGANVLTF. The CDR3 DNA sequence: TGCGCCAGCAGCCATGTGAGGATCTCTGGGGCCAACGTCCTGACTTTC.

This clonotype was seen repeatedly, ten times or more. The rearrangement uses TRBV29-1 and TRBJ2-5; no clear D. V lost 0 bases and J 5 bases, leaving 13 bases between the germline ends. This CDR3 comprises 14 residues. Germline V CDR1 and CDR2: SQVTM, ANQGSEA. CDR3 residues: CSVEDRQEEETQYF. Here the CDR3 DNA reads TGCAGCGTTGAAGATCGACAAGAGGAGGAGACCCAGTACTTC.

The chain links TRBV7-2 to TRBJ2-1, with D possibly matching TRBD2 (6 bases). CDR1 is SGHTA and CDR2 is FQGNSA in the germline V gene. With 2 bases removed from V and 4 bases from J, the gap between germline ends came to 15 bases. The CDR3 runs to 16 residues. The DNA for the CDR3 is TGTGCCAGCAGCTTAAGTCCCGGAAGCGGGTACAATGAGCAGTTCTTC. Translated: CASSLSPGSGYNEQFF.

This clonotype occurred many times. The gene calls are TRBV7-3 and TRBJ2-5, with TRBD2 matching 7 bases. Germline V gene sequence: CDR1 SGHTA, CDR2 FQGTGA. CDR3 length: 14 amino acids. The trim removed 10 bases at V and 1 base at J, leaving 9 bases unmatched. CDR3 sequence (DNA): TGTGCCACCCTCTCCAGGACTAGCCAAGAGACCCAGTACTTC. It is translated as CATLSRTSQETQYF.

The table lists this clonotype with many counts. The chain links TRBV18 to TRBJ2-5, with D possibly TRBD1 on 5 matching bases. CDR1 is KGHSH and CDR2 is LQKENI in the germline V gene. Trimming took 0 bases from V and 5 from J, leaving 19 bases between them. This CDR3 region has 17 residues. CDR3 protein: CASSPPRRERPWETQYF. The CDR3 DNA reads as TGTGCCAGCTCACCACCGCGCAGGGAAAGGCCGTGGGAGACCCAGTACTTC.

This clonotype showed up just once. This rearrangement joins TRBV19 to TRBJ2-7, with no clear D. V lost 1 base to trimming and J lost 6 bases, with 10 bases between them. The CDR3 contains 13 residues. Germline V gives CDR1 LNHDA, CDR2 SQIVND (reference sequence). CDR3: CASSIVEDGEQYF. CDR3 coding DNA: TGTGCCAGTAGTATAGTAGAGGATGGCGAGCAGTACTTC. Complete variable domain (other parts from reference TRBV19 and TRBJ2-7): DGGITQSPKYLFRKEGQNVTLSCEQNLNHDAMYWYRQDPGQGLRLIYYSQIVNDFQKGDIAEGYSVSREKKESFPLTVTSAQKNPTAFYLCASSIVEDGEQYFGPGTRLTVT.